The present entry profiles one T cell receptor (beta chain) with its context. Authors' analysis steps: Quantification of nucleated cells was approximated via reference gene primer amplification. This table comes from immunoSEQ multiplex PCR, and its TCRdb copy is limited to in-frame clones, with some not included. V and J calls and clone size come straight from that table; D and trimming were deduced from the DNA. The data show 180,000 or so clones, 82% seen once. Germline V gene data show CDR1 as LNHDA and CDR2 as SQIVND (reference sequence). V gave up 5 bases and J gave up 8 bases, with 18 bases separating them. This CDR3 has 14 amino acids. This sample was taken from a study of blood T cell repertoires in COVID-19. Across the whole study: The cDNA or gDNA used as material had been derived from T cells, B-cell-depleted T cells, or PBMCs.

Grouping used clinical history reported by participants in a survey and questionnaire. Two negative PCRs, clearance, or symptom resolution characterized the recovered Cohort 3 donors. Sequenced: PBMCs or T cells enriched from blood (not recorded which). V gene TRBV19 combines with J gene TRBJ1-2; no firm D call. The clonotype comes from a middle-aged man who had recovered from COVID-19. The CDR3 spells CASSAPDGRKGYTF. CDR3 in DNA: TGTGCCAGTAGTGCCCCAGACGGGAGGAAAGGCTACACCTTC.